This T cell receptor beta chain emerged from a study of blood T cell repertoires in COVID-19. About the study: Acute-phase and convalescent COVID-19 samples originated in the United States, Italy and Spain. T cells, B-cell-depleted T cells, or PBMCs supplied cDNA or gDNA.

CDR1 is SGHAT, CDR2 FQNNGV, per germline. This CDR3 has 16 amino acids. The V end lost 5 bases, the J end lost 2 bases, and 17 bases lay between the germline ends. In the original processing: Nucleated cell counts were estimated from reference gene primer amplification. Using immunoSEQ multiplex PCR, the repertoire was profiled, and TCRdb retains in-frame clones only, with some absent. V, J and clone size reflect that table, while D and trimming were determined from the DNA. The data contain about 260,000 clones, around nine tenths of them singletons. The chain carries TRBV11-2 and TRBJ2-3; D is possibly TRBD1 (6 bases). Sequencing was performed on peripheral blood. This sequence was found in a man in his thirties or forties with active or convalescent COVID-19. In DNA form, the CDR3 reads TGTGCCAGCAGCCCGTATGGGGGCCCTAACACAGATACGCAGTATTTT. Encoded protein: CASSPYGGPNTDTQYF.